What follows is one TCR beta chain and its context. A much larger clone differs by one base, so this may be a read error. V lost 5 bases and J 4 bases, leaving 14 bases between the germline ends. Germline lookup yields CDR1 DFQATT and CDR2 SNEGSKA (reference sequence). The CDR3 extends over 13 amino acids. The sample originates from a study of T cells in Graves' hyperthyroidism and ophthalmopathy. The source material, RNA transcripts, was used to amplify TCR beta CDR3 regions. The HTBI primer set served for first-round RT-PCR of the TCR CDR3. TCRdb re-called the multiplex PCR reads with MiXCR, one entry per CDR3 protein. The data contain 240,000 or so distinct CDR3 sequences, over 15% of them singletons.

This clonotype originated in a woman younger than 30 with Graves' ophthalmopathy. The sequenced sample was blood. This rearrangement joins TRBV20-1 to TRBJ1-2; tentative D call: TRBD1 (5 bases). CDR3 DNA: TGCAGTGCTCCTCGGATAGGGACCTATGGCTACACCTTC. Residues: CSAPRIGTYGYTF.